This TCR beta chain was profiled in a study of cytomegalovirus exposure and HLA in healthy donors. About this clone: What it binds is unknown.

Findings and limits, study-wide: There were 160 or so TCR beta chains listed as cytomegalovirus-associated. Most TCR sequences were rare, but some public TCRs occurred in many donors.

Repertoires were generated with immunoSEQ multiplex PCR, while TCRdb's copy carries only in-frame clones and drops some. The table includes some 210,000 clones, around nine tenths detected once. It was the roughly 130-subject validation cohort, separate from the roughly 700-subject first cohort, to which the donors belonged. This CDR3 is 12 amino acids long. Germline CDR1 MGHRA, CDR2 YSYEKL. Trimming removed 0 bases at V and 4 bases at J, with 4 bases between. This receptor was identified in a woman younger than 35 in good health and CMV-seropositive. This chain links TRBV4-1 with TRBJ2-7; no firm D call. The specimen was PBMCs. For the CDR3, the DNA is TGCGCCAGCAGCCAAGACGGTTACGAGCAGTACTTC. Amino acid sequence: CASSQDGYEQYF.